The clone carrying this T cell receptor (beta chain) showed up just a few times. Its specificity is not known. TCRdb fed the 5' RACE reads into MiXCR, producing one record per CDR3 protein. The sample includes around 1.7 million distinct CDR3 sequences, less than 35% of them seen just once. V was pared by 2 bases and J by 8 bases, with 25 bases between. The CDR3 runs to 18 residues. CDR1 is MNHEY and CDR2 is SMNVEV in the germline V gene (reference sequence). The source of the sample is a study of identical twins. Overall study results and limits: Beta clonotypes that were abundant in cord blood contained fewer insertions, a pattern absent from memory repertoires. Models, which agreed with sharing between unrelated individuals, nonetheless underestimated the out-of-frame TCR alpha sharing seen in monozygotic twins.

This chain connects TRBV27 to TRBJ2-4, with D perhaps TRBD2 (6 bases). Input material: cord blood. The sequence was obtained from a newborn girl in good health. CDR3 DNA sequence: TGTGCCAGCAGTTTACAGGTTACAGGACTAAGACCCCCGGACATTCAGTACTTC. This gives the protein CASSLQVTGLRPPDIQYF.